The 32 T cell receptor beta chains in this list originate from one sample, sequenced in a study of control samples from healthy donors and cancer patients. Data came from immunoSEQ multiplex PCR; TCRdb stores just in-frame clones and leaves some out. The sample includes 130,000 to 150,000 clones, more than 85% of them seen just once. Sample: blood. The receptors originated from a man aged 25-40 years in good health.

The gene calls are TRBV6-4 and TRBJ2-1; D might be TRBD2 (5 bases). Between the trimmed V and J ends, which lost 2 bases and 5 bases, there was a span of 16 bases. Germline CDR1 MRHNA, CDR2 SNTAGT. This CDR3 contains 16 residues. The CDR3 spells CASSDTTLTGNNEQFF. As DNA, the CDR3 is TGTGCCAGCAGTGACACTACTCTGACGGGGAACAATGAGCAGTTCTTC.

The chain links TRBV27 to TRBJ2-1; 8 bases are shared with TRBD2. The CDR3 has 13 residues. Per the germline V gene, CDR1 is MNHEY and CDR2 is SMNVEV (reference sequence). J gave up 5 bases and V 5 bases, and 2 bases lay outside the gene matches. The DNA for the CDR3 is TGTGCCAGCAGTACTAGCGGAAACAATGAGCAGTTCTTC. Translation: CASSTSGNNEQFF.

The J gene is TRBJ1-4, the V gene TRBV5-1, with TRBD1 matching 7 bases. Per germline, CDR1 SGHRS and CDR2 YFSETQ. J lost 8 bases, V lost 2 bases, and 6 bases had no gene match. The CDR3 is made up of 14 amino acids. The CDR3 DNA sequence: TGCGCCAGCAGCTTTGCCAGGGGGGAAGAAAAACTGTTTTTT. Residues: CASSFARGEEKLFF.

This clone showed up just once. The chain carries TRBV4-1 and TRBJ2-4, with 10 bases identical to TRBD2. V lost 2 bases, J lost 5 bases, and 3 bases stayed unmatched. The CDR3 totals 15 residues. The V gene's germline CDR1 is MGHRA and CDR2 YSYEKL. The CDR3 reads CASSQHTSGENIQYF. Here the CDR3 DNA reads TGCGCCAGCAGCCAACATACTAGCGGGGAAAACATTCAGTACTTC.

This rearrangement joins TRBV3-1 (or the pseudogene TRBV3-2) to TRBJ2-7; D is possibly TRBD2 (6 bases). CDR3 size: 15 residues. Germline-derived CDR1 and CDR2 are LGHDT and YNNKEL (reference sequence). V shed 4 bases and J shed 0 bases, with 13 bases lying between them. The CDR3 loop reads CASSPRLGRSYEQYF. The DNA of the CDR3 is TGTGCCAGCAGCCCACGACTAGGGCGCTCCTACGAGCAGTACTTC.

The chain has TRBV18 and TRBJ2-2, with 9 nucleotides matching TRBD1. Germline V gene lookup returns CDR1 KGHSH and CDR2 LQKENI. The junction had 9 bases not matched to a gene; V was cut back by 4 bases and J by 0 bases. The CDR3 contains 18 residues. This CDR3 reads CASSLTSGTGTNTGELFF. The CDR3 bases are TGTGCCAGCTCACTAACATCCGGGACAGGGACGAACACCGGGGAGCTGTTTTTT.

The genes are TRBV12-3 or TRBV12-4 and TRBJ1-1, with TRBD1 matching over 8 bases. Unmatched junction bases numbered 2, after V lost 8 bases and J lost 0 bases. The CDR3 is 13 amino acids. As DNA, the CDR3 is TGTGCCAGCGGACAGGGTTTGAACACTGAAGCTTTCTTT. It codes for CASGQGLNTEAFF.

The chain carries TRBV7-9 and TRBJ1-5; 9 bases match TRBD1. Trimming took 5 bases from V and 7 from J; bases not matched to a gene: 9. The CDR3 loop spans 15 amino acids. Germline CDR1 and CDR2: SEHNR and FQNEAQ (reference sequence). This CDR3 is CASSPGTGFGQPQHF. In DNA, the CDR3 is TGTGCCAGCAGCCCCGGGACAGGGTTTGGACAGCCCCAGCATTTT.

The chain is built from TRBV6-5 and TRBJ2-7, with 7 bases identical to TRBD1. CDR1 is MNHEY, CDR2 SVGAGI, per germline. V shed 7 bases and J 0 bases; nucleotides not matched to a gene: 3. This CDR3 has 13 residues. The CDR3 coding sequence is TGTGCCAGCAAACGGGACAGCTCCTACGAGCAGTACTTC. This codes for CASKRDSSYEQYF.

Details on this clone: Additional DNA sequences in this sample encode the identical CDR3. This chain's CDR3 is CASSSSYEQYF. The CDR3 coding sequence is TGTGCCAGCTCGAGCTCCTACGAGCAGTACTTC. V usage is TRBV12-3 or TRBV12-4 and J usage is TRBJ2-7; D unclear. V lost 8 bases and J 0 bases, leaving 5 bases between the germline ends. CDR3 length equals 11 residues.

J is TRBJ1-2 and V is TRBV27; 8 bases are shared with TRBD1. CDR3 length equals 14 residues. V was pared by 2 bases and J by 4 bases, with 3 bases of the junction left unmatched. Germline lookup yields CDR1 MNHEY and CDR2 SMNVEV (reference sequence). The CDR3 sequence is CASSLQGAGYGYTF. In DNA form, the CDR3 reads TGTGCCAGCAGTTTACAGGGGGCGGGCTATGGCTACACCTTC.

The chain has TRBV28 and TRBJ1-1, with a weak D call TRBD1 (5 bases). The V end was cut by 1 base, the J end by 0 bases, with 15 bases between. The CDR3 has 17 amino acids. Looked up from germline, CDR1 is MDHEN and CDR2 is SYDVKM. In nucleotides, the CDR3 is TGTGCCAGCAGTTTATCCCCCCCAGGGTACATGAACACTGAAGCTTTCTTT. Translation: CASSLSPPGYMNTEAFF.

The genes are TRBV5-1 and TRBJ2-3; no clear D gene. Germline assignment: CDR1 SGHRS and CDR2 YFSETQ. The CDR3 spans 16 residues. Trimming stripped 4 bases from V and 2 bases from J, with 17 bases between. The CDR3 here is CASSLEQYPTTDTQYF. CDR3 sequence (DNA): TGCGCCAGCAGCCTCGAACAGTACCCCACCACAGATACGCAGTATTTT.

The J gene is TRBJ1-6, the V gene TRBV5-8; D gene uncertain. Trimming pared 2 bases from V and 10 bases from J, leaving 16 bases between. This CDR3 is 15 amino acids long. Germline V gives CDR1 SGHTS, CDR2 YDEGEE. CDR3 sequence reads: CASSFPRAVLSPLHF. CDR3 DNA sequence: TGTGCCAGCAGCTTCCCGCGGGCCGTCTTATCACCCCTCCACTTT.

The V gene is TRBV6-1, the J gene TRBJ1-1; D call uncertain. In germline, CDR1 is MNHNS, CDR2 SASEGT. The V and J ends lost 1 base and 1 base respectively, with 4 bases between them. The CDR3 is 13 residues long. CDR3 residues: CASSEDPNTEAFF. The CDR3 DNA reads TGTGCCAGCAGTGAAGACCCGAACACTGAAGCTTTCTTT.

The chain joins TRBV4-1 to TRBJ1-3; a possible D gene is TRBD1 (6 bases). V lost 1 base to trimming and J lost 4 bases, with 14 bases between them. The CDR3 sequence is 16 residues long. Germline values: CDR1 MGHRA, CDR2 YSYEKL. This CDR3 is CASSQVSGQRGNTIYF. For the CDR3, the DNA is TGCGCCAGCAGCCAAGTATCCGGACAGAGAGGAAACACCATATATTTT.

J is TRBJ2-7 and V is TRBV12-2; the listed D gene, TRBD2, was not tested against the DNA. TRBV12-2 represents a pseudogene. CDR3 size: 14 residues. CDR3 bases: TGTGCAAGTCGCTCCCTACGAGGGTCCTACGAGCAGTACTTC. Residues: CASRSLRGSYEQYF.

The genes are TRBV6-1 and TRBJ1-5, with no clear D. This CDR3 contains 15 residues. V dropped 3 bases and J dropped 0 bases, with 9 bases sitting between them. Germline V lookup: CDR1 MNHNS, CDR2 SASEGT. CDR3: CASSDTDNSNQPQHF. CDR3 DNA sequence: TGTGCCAGCAGTGACACTGATAATAGCAATCAGCCCCAGCATTTT.

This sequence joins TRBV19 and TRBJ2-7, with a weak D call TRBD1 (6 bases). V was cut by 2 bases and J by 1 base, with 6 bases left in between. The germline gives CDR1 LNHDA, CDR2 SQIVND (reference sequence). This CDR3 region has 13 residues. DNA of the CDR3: TGTGCCAGTAGTATAACAGGGTCCTACGAGCAGTACTTC. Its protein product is CASSITGSYEQYF. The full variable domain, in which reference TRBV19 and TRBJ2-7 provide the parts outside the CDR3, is DGGITQSPKYLFRKEGQNVTLSCEQNLNHDAMYWYRQDPGQGLRLIYYSQIVNDFQKGDIAEGYSVSREKKESFPLTVTSAQKNPTAFYLCASSITGSYEQYFGPGTRLTVT.

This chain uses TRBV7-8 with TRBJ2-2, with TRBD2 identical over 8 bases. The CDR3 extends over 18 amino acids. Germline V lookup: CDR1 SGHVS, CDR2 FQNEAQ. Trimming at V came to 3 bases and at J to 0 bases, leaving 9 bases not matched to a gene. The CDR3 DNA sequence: TGTGCCAGCAGCTTGACGCGGGGGGCGGGGACGAACACCGGGGAGCTGTTTTTT. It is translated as CASSLTRGAGTNTGELFF.

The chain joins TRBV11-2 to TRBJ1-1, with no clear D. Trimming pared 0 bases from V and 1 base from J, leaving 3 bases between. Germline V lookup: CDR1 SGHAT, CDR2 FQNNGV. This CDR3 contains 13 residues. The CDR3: CASSLERNTEAFF. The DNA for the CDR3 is TGTGCCAGCAGCTTAGAGAGGAACACTGAAGCTTTCTTT.

CDR3 in DNA: TGTGCCACCACCCCAACCCCTATCGGGGTAGGAGGCTCCTATAATTCACCCCTCCACTTT. Its protein product is CATTPTPIGVGGSYNSPLHF. The chain links TRBV15 to TRBJ1-6; D is uncertain. Germline V CDR1 and CDR2: LNHNV, YYDKDF (reference sequence). Trimming removed 7 bases at V and 0 bases at J, with 25 bases between. The CDR3 is made up of 20 amino acids.

The DNA of the CDR3 is TGTGCCAGCAGCTTGGACAGGGCTTACACCGGGGAGCTGTTTTTT. This translates into CASSLDRAYTGELFF. The genes are TRBV5-8 and TRBJ2-2; D perhaps matches TRBD1 (6 bases). Looked up from germline, CDR1 is SGHTS and CDR2 is YDEGEE. Trimming removed 0 bases from V and 3 bases from J, with 9 bases in between. This CDR3 is 15 amino acids long. The full variable domain, its missing parts supplied by reference TRBV5-8 and TRBJ2-2, is EAGVTQSPTHLIKTRGQQATLRCSPISGHTSVYWYQQALGLGLQFLLWYDEGEERNRGNFPPRFSGRQFPNYSSELNVNALELEDSALYLCASSLDRAYTGELFFGEGSRLTVL.

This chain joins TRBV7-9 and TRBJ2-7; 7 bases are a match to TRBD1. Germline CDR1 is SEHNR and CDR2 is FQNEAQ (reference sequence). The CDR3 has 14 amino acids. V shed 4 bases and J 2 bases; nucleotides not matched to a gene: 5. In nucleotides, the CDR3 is TGTGCCAGCAGCTCCCGGGACAGAACCTACGAGCAGTACTTC. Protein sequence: CASSSRDRTYEQYF.

The CDR3 is CASSYPGNTIYF. In DNA form, the CDR3 reads TGTGCCAGCAGCTATCCGGGAAACACCATATATTTT. The chain uses TRBV7-2 and TRBJ1-3; D remains ambiguous. Germline CDR1 and CDR2: SGHTA and FQGNSA. Trimming left V 4 bases short and J 4 bases short, with 5 bases between. The CDR3 loop spans 12 amino acids.

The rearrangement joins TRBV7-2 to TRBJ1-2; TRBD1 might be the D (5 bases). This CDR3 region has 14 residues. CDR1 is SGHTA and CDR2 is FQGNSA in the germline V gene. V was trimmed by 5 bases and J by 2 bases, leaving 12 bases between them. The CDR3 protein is CASSRRQGNYGYTF. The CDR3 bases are TGTGCCAGCAGCCGTAGGCAGGGCAACTATGGCTACACCTTC.

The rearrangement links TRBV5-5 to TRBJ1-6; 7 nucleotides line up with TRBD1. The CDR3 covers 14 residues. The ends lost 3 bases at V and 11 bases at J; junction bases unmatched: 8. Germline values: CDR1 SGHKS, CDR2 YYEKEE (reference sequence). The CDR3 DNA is TGTGCCAGCAGCTATGGACAGGAATTGACACCCCTCCACTTT. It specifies CASSYGQELTPLHF.

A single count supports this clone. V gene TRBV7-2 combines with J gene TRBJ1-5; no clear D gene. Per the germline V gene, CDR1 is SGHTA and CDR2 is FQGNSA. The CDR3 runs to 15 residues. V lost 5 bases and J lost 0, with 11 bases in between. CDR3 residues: CASSPGPYSNQPQHF. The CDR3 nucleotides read TGTGCCAGCAGCCCTGGACCGTATAGCAATCAGCCCCAGCATTTT.

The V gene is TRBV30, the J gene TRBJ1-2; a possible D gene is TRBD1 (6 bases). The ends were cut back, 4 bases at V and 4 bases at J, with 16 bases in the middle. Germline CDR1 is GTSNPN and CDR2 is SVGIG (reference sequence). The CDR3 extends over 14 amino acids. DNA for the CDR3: TGTGCCTGGAATCACCGGGACAAATTCTATGGCTACACCTTC. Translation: CAWNHRDKFYGYTF.

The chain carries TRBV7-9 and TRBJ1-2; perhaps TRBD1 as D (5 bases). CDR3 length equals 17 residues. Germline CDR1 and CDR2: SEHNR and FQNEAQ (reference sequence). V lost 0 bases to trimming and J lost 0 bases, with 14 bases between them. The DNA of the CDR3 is TGTGCCAGCAGCTTAGCGAAGGCAGGGCCCTCTAACTATGGCTACACCTTC. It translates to CASSLAKAGPSNYGYTF. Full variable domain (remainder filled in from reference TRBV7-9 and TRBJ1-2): DTGVSQNPRHKITKRGQNVTFRCDPISEHNRLYWYRQTLGQGPEFLTYFQNEAQLEKSRLLSDRFSAERPKGSFSTLEIQRTEQGDSAMYLCASSLAKAGPSNYGYTFGSGTRLTVV.

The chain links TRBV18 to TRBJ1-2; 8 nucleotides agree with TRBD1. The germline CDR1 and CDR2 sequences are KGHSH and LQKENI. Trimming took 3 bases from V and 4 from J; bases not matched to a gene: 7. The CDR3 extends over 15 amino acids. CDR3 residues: CASSPAGQGGYGYTF. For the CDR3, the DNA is TGTGCCAGCTCACCGGCAGGACAGGGAGGCTATGGCTACACCTTC.

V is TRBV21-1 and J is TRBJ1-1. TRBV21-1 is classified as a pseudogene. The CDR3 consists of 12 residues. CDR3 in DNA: TGTGCCAGCAGACGGGCAAGGAGTGAAGCTTTCTTT. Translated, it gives CASRRARSEAFF.